The rows below give T cell receptor beta chains drawn from one sample of a study of T-cell memory formation after mild COVID-19. MiXCR, applied by TCRdb to the 5' RACE reads, yields one record per CDR3 protein. The sample records about 320,000 distinct CDR3 sequences, about 13% being singletons. The sequenced material came from PBMCs or a T cell subset sorted from them (not recorded which). These TCRs come from a man aged 18 to 29 who had mild COVID-19 (a few samples of this study predate the infection). Cell type and time point are not known. The CDR3 runs from the conserved cysteine through the conserved F or W. Each record gives: V gene, J gene, D gene, clone size, CDR3 DNA, CDR3 protein. D genes are given only for firm matches. Size is omitted from some rows. Given values are once, few, many or a class for expanded clones.

TRBV4-3	TRBJ2-1	NA	NA	TGCGCCAGCAGCCAAGGGGTCCGTACCAATGAGCAGTTCTTC	CASSQGVRTNEQFF
TRBV21-1	TRBJ2-5	NA	few	TGTGCCAGCAGCAAGGGGACTAGCCCGTTGCAAGAGACCCAGTACTTC	CASSKGTSPLQETQYF
TRBV7-2	TRBJ1-5	NA	many	TGTGCCAGCAGCTTAGCTGGTGGCACCTATAGCAATCAGCCCCAGCATTTT	CASSLAGGTYSNQPQHF
TRBV3-1	TRBJ1-2	NA	few	TGTGCCAGCAGCAAAGACCGGGGAAACTATGGCTACACCTTC	CASSKDRGNYGYTF
TRBV11-2	TRBJ2-5	TRBD1	few	TGTGCCAGCAGCTTAGGACAGGGTATAGAGACCCAGTACTTC	CASSLGQGIETQYF
TRBV7-9	TRBJ2-7	TRBD1	NA	TGTGCCAGCAGCTTAGCCCGGGACAGGTTCTACGAGCAGTACTTC	CASSLARDRFYEQYF
TRBV7-8	TRBJ2-1	NA	NA	TGTGCCAGCAGCCCCATACGAAATGAGCAGTTCTTC	CASSPIRNEQFF
TRBV7-2	TRBJ2-5	TRBD2	few	TGTGCCAGCAGCTGGGGAGGGACCGACCAAGAGACCCAGTACTTC	CASSWGGTDQETQYF
TRBV20-1	TRBJ1-2	NA	many	TGCAGTGCTAATGCATTTCAAAGGGGGGTGGGTGGCTACACCTTC	CSANAFQRGVGGYTF
TRBV7-2	TRBJ2-1	TRBD2	NA	TGTGCCAGCAGCTTATCAGGACTAGCGGGGGGCCCGCAGCAGTTCTTC	CASSLSGLAGGPQQFF
TRBV5-1	TRBJ2-5	NA	many	TGCGCCAGCAGCCCGAGGGGTAACCAAGAGACCCAGTACTTC	CASSPRGNQETQYF
TRBV29-1	TRBJ1-1	TRBD1	few	TGCAGCGCCAGGGGACAGGGGGCAGGTGAAGCTTTCTTT	CSARGQGAGEAFF
TRBV7-9	TRBJ2-2	NA	many	TGTGCCAGCAGCTCCGTCGAGGCGGGAACCGGGGAGCTGTTTTTT	CASSSVEAGTGELFF
TRBV6-2/TRBV6-3	TRBJ2-2	TRBD2	few	TGTGCCAGCAGTCAACACCGGGGACTAGCGGGGAACATCGGGGAGCTGTTTTTT	CASSQHRGLAGNIGELFF
TRBV7-9	TRBJ1-1	NA	many	TGTGCCAGCAGCTCACCCACGGGGGCTAGGACTGAAGCTTTCTTT	CASSSPTGARTEAFF
TRBV18	TRBJ2-2	NA	few	TGTGCCAGCTCACCAAGGTCACAGGCTAGCCGGACCGGGGAGCTGTTTTTT	CASSPRSQASRTGELFF
TRBV14	TRBJ2-5	TRBD1	few	TGTGCCAGCAGCCAAGCGACAGGGGGCGAGACCCAGTACTTC	CASSQATGGETQYF
TRBV5-1	TRBJ2-3	NA	few	TGCGCCGTACTAGCCCATACAGATACGCAGTATTTT	CAVLAHTDTQYF
TRBV19	TRBJ1-5	NA	NA	TGTGCCAGTAGTATTCAGGGGTCGGGGCAGCCCCAGCATTTT	CASSIQGSGQPQHF
TRBV6-5	TRBJ2-1	TRBD1	few	TGTGCCAGCAGGATAACAGGGGGGGAGCAGTTCTTC	CASRITGGEQFF
TRBV12-3/TRBV12-4	TRBJ1-1	NA	NA	TGTGCCAGCAGTCCCAATCGGCAGGTGAACACTGAAGCTTTCTTT	CASSPNRQVNTEAFF
TRBV12-3/TRBV12-4	TRBJ1-1	TRBD1	few	TGTGCCAGCAGCCCCCGACAGGGGATGAGCGCTGAAGCTTTCTTT	CASSPRQGMSAEAFF
TRBV7-9	TRBJ2-1	TRBD2	NA	TGTGCCAGCAGCTTAGGGGCTAGCGGGAGTAGGAATGAGCAGTTCTTC	CASSLGASGSRNEQFF
TRBV6-1	TRBJ2-5	TRBD1	NA	TGTGCCAGCATTAGGACAGGGGGAGGAGAGACCCAGTACTTC	CASIRTGGGETQYF
TRBV7-3	TRBJ2-1	NA	NA	TGTGCCAGCAGCCCCGCGCCTCAAGGTTATAATGAGCAGTTCTTC	CASSPAPQGYNEQFF
TRBV3-1	TRBJ2-7	TRBD1	few	TGTGCCAGCAGCCAAGGGACAGGGGGCTACGAGCAGTACTTC	CASSQGTGGYEQYF
TRBV5-1	TRBJ1-1	NA	NA	TGCGCCAGCAGCTTGGATCCAGAGGACACTGAAGCTTTCTTT	CASSLDPEDTEAFF
TRBV7-9	TRBJ2-3	NA	few	TGTGCCAGCAGCTTAGCCCTGGGACTCGTGGCGGACACGGATACGCAGTATTTT	CASSLALGLVADTDTQYF
TRBV12-3/TRBV12-4	TRBJ2-7	NA	many	TGTGCCAGCAATCTTGGTAGGGTAGGCGAGCAGTACTTC	CASNLGRVGEQYF
TRBV5-1	TRBJ2-7	NA	many	TGCGCCAGCAACCTAGGACAGACGAGCTCCTACGAGCAGTACTTC	CASNLGQTSSYEQYF
TRBV7-2	TRBJ1-1	NA	NA	TGTGCCAGCAGCGCCGGGTACACTGAAGCTTTCTTT	CASSAGYTEAFF
TRBV29-1	TRBJ2-5	TRBD1	NA	TGCAGCGTTGAAGGCCCGGGACAGAAGACCCAGTACTTC	CSVEGPGQKTQYF
TRBV7-2	TRBJ1-1	TRBD1	many	TGTGCCAGCAGAACGGGACAGAGGAACACTGAAGCTTTCTTT	CASRTGQRNTEAFF
TRBV7-2	TRBJ2-3	TRBD1	many	TGTGCCAGCAGCGGAATCAGGGGGCCGGCAGATACGCAGTATTTT	CASSGIRGPADTQYF
TRBV4-1	TRBJ2-3	NA	NA	TGCGCCAGCAGTAGCGGCCCCGGCAGGGCTAGCACAGATACGCAGTATTTT	CASSSGPGRASTDTQYF
TRBV20-1	TRBJ2-3	TRBD1	NA	TGCAGTGCTCCCGGGACAGGGGTTAGAGATACGCAGTATTTT	CSAPGTGVRDTQYF
TRBV4-2	TRBJ2-3	NA	NA	TGTGCCAGCAGCCAGGCGGGGCCCGCAGATACGCAGTATTTT	CASSQAGPADTQYF
TRBV6-2/TRBV6-3	TRBJ1-2	NA	NA	TGTGCCAGCAGTTCCTGGTATGGCTACACCTTC	CASSSWYGYTF
TRBV4-1	TRBJ2-2	NA	few	TGCGCCAGCAGCCAAGAAAGACCCCCGCCCGGGGAGCTGTTTTTT	CASSQERPPPGELFF
TRBV7-2	TRBJ2-7	TRBD2	NA	TGTGCCAGCAGCTTCGGCATAAGAGCGGGGGCCCCGTACGAGCAGTACTTC	CASSFGIRAGAPYEQYF